These 23 T cell receptor beta chains were all obtained from the same sample, sequenced in a study of T-cell memory formation after mild COVID-19. TCRdb called the 5' RACE reads again in MiXCR, with one record for every CDR3 protein. The table shows fewer than 450,000 distinct CDR3 sequences, with 20% to 25% occurring only once. Sample: PBMCs or a T cell subset sorted from them (not recorded which). These receptors were obtained from an adult woman who had mild COVID-19 (a few samples of this study predate the infection). Cell type and time point are not known.

J is TRBJ1-1 and V is TRBV5-1; a weak D match, TRBD1 (5 bases). The germline V gene encodes CDR1 SGHRS and CDR2 YFSETQ. The V and J ends lost 1 base and 1 base respectively, with 8 bases between them. The CDR3 loop spans 14 amino acids. This CDR3 is CASSLQDKNTEAFF. The CDR3 nucleotides read TGCGCCAGCAGCTTGCAGGACAAGAACACTGAAGCTTTCTTT.

CDR3 in DNA: TGCGCCAGCAGCCAACCTCTAGGGGGATCCTACGAGCAGTACTTC. Protein product: CASSQPLGGSYEQYF. The V and J genes are TRBV4-1 and TRBJ2-7, with a possible D match to TRBD1 (6 bases). The V end lost 2 bases, the J end lost 1 base, and 12 bases lay between the germline ends. Germline V gene lookup returns CDR1 MGHRA and CDR2 YSYEKL. CDR3 length: 15 residues.

This chain links TRBV12-3 or TRBV12-4 with TRBJ2-1, with 8 bases lining up with TRBD2. J was trimmed by 7 bases and V by 3 bases; bases with no gene match: 8. This CDR3 is 15 amino acids long. CDR3 loop: CASSFGTRVVNEQFF. The CDR3 bases are TGTGCCAGCAGTTTTGGGACTAGGGTTGTGAATGAGCAGTTCTTC.

J is TRBJ2-5 and V is TRBV6-5; 10 bases match TRBD2. V lost 6 bases to trimming and J lost 2 bases; unmatched junction nucleotides: 12. Germline CDR1 MNHEY, CDR2 SVGAGI. The CDR3 has 17 residues. The CDR3 region has the DNA TGTGCCAGCAGCTACCGTGGTAGCGGGAGGAGACAAGAGACCCAGTACTTC. Translation: CASSYRGSGRRQETQYF.

Only a few counts were recorded for this clonotype. The chain carries TRBV9 and TRBJ1-2, with a weak D call TRBD1 (6 bases). Looked up from germline, CDR1 is SGDLS and CDR2 is YYNGEE. Trimming removed 1 base from V and 6 bases from J, with 7 bases in between. The CDR3 has 12 amino acids. DNA of the CDR3: TGTGCCAGCAGCGTAACAGGGCATGGCTACACCTTC. Translating it yields CASSVTGHGYTF.

The sample holds a few counts of this clonotype. V usage is TRBV14 and J usage is TRBJ1-3, with no clear D. V lost 4 bases and J lost 6, with 19 bases in between. In germline, CDR1 is SGHDN, CDR2 FVKESK. This CDR3 has 16 residues. The DNA for the CDR3 is TGTGCCAGCAGCCTCCTGGGCGAGATGGGTGAAAACACCATATATTTT. This translates into CASSLLGEMGENTIYF.

In its sample, this clonotype was seen a few times. J is TRBJ1-1 and V is TRBV27; unclear D gene. Germline CDR1 is MNHEY and CDR2 is SMNVEV (reference sequence). The CDR3 extends over 14 amino acids. V was trimmed by 4 bases and J by 5 bases, leaving 14 bases between them. The CDR3 reads CASSYALGGTEAFF. The CDR3 coding sequence is TGTGCCAGCAGTTACGCACTGGGAGGGACTGAAGCTTTCTTT.

A note on this clonotype: A read error is possible here, since a much larger clone lies one base away. The V and J genes are TRBV2 and TRBJ2-5, with TRBD2 matching 8 bases. Per the germline V gene, CDR1 is SNHLY and CDR2 is FYNNEI. This CDR3 region has 19 residues. After removal of 3 bases from V and 5 bases from J, the junction contained 20 bases not matched to a gene. The CDR3 DNA reads as TGTGCCAGCAGTGATGCTGGGGTGCGGTGGACTAGCTGGCACGAGACCCAGTACTTC. Translating gives CASSDAGVRWTSWHETQYF.

There are a few counts of this clonotype. The rearrangement joins TRBV9 to TRBJ1-2; D may be TRBD1 (5 bases). The ends were cut back, 0 bases at V and 3 bases at J, with 12 bases in the middle. Germline V gene data show CDR1 as SGDLS and CDR2 as YYNGEE. The CDR3 is 15 amino acids. CDR3 in amino acids: CASSVDSQAHYGYTF. The CDR3 region has the DNA TGTGCCAGCAGCGTAGATTCACAGGCTCACTATGGCTACACCTTC.

Concerning this clonotype itself: A much larger clone differs from this one at a single base, so this may be a read error. This chain connects TRBV5-6 to TRBJ1-1; TRBD1 might be the D (5 bases). The V gene's germline CDR1 is SGHDT and CDR2 YYEEEE. CDR3 size: 13 residues. V lost 3 bases and J lost 2, with 8 bases in between. The CDR3 coding sequence is TGTGCCAGCAGCTGGGGACCAAACACTGAAGCTTTCTTT. Its translation is CASSWGPNTEAFF.

This clonotype has a handful of counts. V is TRBV6-5 and J is TRBJ1-5; 7 nucleotides agree with TRBD1. V was clipped by 6 bases and J by 6 bases; unmatched bases: 5. CDR3 length: 13 residues. CDR1 is MNHEY and CDR2 is SVGAGI in the germline V gene. Written as DNA, the CDR3 is TGTGCCAGCAGCAAGGGGGCTCGTCAGCCCCAGCATTTT. It yields the protein CASSKGARQPQHF.

The chain employs TRBV30 and TRBJ2-7; D may be TRBD1 (8 bases). Trimming removed 0 bases at V and 2 bases at J, with 17 bases between. Germline V lookup: CDR1 GTSNPN, CDR2 SVGIG (reference sequence). The CDR3 runs 16 residues. The chain's CDR3 is CAWSVQTGEGTYEQYF. CDR3 sequence (DNA): TGTGCCTGGAGTGTTCAGACAGGGGAGGGGACCTACGAGCAGTACTTC.

In its sample, this clonotype was seen a few times. V and J are TRBV7-2 and TRBJ1-5, with D perhaps TRBD1 (5 bases). CDR3 length equals 18 residues. Germline CDR1 and CDR2: SGHTA and FQGNSA. Trimming took 6 bases from V and 2 from J, leaving 23 bases between them. The CDR3, as DNA: TGTGCCAGCAGTCACCATAAAGGGGTGGTTGGTGGCAATCAGCCCCAGCATTTT. Translating it yields CASSHHKGVVGGNQPQHF.

This chain uses TRBV24-1 with TRBJ2-1, with 7 bases lining up with TRBD2. Per the germline V gene, CDR1 is KGHDR and CDR2 is SFDVKD. After removal of 5 bases from V and 3 bases from J, the junction contained 9 bases not matched to a gene. The CDR3 totals 16 residues. This CDR3 reads CATSALGASGYNEQFF. The DNA of the CDR3 is TGTGCCACCAGTGCCCTTGGGGCTAGCGGCTACAATGAGCAGTTCTTC.

CDR3 bases: TGTGCCAGCAGCGTGGTAGGAAATAGCGAGCAGTACTTC. It is translated as CASSVVGNSEQYF. The chain has TRBV9 and TRBJ2-7; D unclear. The germline V gene has CDR1 SGDLS and CDR2 YYNGEE. This CDR3 is 13 amino acids long. Trimming removed 2 bases from V and 6 bases from J, with 12 bases in between.

The chain links TRBV9 to TRBJ1-2, with 7 bases matching TRBD1. The CDR3 covers 15 residues. CDR1 SGDLS and CDR2 YYNGEE come from the germline V gene. With V trimmed by 2 bases and J by 3 bases, 7 bases remained unmatched. The CDR3 bases are TGTGCCAGCAGCGTTGGGACAGCCAAAGACTATGGCTACACCTTC. Encoded protein: CASSVGTAKDYGYTF.

The chain links TRBV6-5 to TRBJ1-1; 7 bases are shared with TRBD1. The CDR3 totals 14 residues. J lost 5 bases, V lost 6 bases, and 9 bases had no gene match. The germline CDR1 and CDR2 sequences are MNHEY and SVGAGI. The CDR3 nucleotides are TGTGCCAGCAGGACCCCGACAGGGAGTACTGAAGCTTTCTTT. Residues: CASRTPTGSTEAFF.

The chain couples TRBV7-2 to TRBJ2-5; either TRBD1 or TRBD2 may fit D (6 bases each). Per the germline V gene, CDR1 is SGHTA and CDR2 is FQGNSA. The V and J ends lost 1 base and 4 bases respectively, with 22 bases between them. This CDR3 spans 18 amino acids. The CDR3 coding sequence is TGTGCCAGCAGCTTAGGGGGACTCACAGGGTACTCCCGAGAGACCCAGTACTTC. Amino acid sequence: CASSLGGLTGYSRETQYF.

Only a few counts were recorded for this clonotype. V and J are TRBV15 and TRBJ1-4, with a weak D call TRBD1 (5 bases). The CDR3 is made up of 14 amino acids. V was clipped by 3 bases and J by 5 bases, with 10 bases between them. The V gene's germline CDR1 is LNHNV and CDR2 YYDKDF (reference sequence). CDR3 in amino acids: CATSRTSGNEKLFF. The CDR3 DNA reads TGTGCCACCAGCAGGACTTCAGGGAATGAAAAACTGTTTTTT.

The V and J genes are TRBV6-5 and TRBJ2-3; 9 bases agree with TRBD1. Trimming took 6 bases from V and 2 from J; bases not matched to a gene: 9. CDR1 and CDR2 from the germline V gene are MNHEY and SVGAGI. CDR3 length equals 16 residues. In DNA, the CDR3 is TGTGCCAGCAGCCCACTGGACAGGGGCATCACAGATACGCAGTATTTT. Its protein is CASSPLDRGITDTQYF.

This clonotype was recorded many times. The chain carries TRBV12-3 or TRBV12-4 and TRBJ1-1; TRBD1 aligns across 7 bases. Trimming cost V 4 bases and J 2 bases; bases outside gene matches: 4. The CDR3 runs to 14 residues. DNA for the CDR3: TGTGCCAGCAGTTCGGGGACAGCCAACACTGAAGCTTTCTTT. Translation gives CASSSGTANTEAFF.

There are a few counts of this clonotype. For the CDR3, the DNA is TGCAGTGCAGGCCCGGGACAGCGCAATCAGCCCCAGCATTTT. Translating it yields CSAGPGQRNQPQHF. This chain links TRBV20-1 with TRBJ1-5, with 7 bases that match TRBD1. The CDR3 extends over 14 amino acids. Germline V CDR1 and CDR2: DFQATT, SNEGSKA (reference sequence). Germline trimming cut 6 bases from V and 2 bases from J; bases unmatched to any gene: 7.

This clonotype was counted ten times or more. J is TRBJ2-1 and V is TRBV9; 9 positions match TRBD2. In germline, CDR1 is SGDLS, CDR2 YYNGEE. This CDR3 comprises 13 residues. After removal of 6 bases from V and 10 bases from J, the junction contained 8 bases not matched to a gene. CDR3 loop: CASTSLSGGEQFF. The CDR3 bases are TGTGCCAGCACCTCTCTTAGCGGGGGAGAGCAGTTCTTC.